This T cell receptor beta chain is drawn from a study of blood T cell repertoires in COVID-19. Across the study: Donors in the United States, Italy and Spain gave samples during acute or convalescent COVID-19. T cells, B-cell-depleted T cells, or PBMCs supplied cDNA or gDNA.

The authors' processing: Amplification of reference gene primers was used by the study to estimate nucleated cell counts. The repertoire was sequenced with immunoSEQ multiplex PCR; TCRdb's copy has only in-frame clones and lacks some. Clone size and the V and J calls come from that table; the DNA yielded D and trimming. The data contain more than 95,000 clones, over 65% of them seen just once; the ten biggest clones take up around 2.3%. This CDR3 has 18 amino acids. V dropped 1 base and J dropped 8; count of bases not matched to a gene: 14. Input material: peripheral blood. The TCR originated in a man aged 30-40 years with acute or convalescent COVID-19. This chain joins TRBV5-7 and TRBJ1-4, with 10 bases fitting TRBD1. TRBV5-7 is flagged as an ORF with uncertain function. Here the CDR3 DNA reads TGTGCCAGCAGCTTGTGGTCTTACCGACAGGGGGCCGTAGAAAAACTGTTTTTT. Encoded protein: CASSLWSYRQGAVEKLFF.